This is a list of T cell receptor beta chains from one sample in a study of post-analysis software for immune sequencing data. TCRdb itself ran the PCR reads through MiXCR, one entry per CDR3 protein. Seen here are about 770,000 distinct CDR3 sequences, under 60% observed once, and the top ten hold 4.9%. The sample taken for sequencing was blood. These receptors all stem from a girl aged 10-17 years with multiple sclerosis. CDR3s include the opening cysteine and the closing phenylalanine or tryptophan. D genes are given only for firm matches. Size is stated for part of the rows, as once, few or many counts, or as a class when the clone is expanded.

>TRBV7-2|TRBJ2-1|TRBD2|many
TGTGCCAGCAGCTTGAAGCGGGAGGGATACAATGAGCAGTTCTTC
CASSLKREGYNEQFF
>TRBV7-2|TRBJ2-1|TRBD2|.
TGTGCCAGCAGCTTACCGGGACTAGCGGGGGGTCACTACAATGAGCAGTTCTTC
CASSLPGLAGGHYNEQFF
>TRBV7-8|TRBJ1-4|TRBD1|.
TGTGCCAGCACCTCCGAAACAGGGGGCGAAAAACTGTTTTTT
CASTSETGGEKLFF
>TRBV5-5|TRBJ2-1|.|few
TGTGCCAGCGGTCAAGCAGGGGATGAGCAGTTCTTC
CASGQAGDEQFF
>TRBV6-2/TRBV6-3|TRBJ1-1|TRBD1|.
TGTGCCAGCAGTTACCTCGGGACAGGGGGTCCTAACACTGAAGCTTTCTTT
CASSYLGTGGPNTEAFF
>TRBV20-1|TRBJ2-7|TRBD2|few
TGCAGTGCTCTCACCGGGACTAGCGGGACCTACGAGCAGTACTTC
CSALTGTSGTYEQYF
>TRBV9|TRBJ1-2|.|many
TGTGCCAGCAGCGTCGGAGGGGACTATGGCTACACCTTC
CASSVGGDYGYTF
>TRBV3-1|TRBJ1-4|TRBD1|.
TGTGCCAGCAGCCGTCCGGGACAGCATGAAAAACTGTTTTTT
CASSRPGQHEKLFF
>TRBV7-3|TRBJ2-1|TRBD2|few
TGTGCCAGCAGCGCCGCGGGAGGCCATGGAGTTGAGCAGTTCTTC
CASSAAGGHGVEQFF
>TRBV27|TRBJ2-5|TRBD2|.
TGTGCCAGCAGTTTAACCTCTGGGACTAGCGGCGGGACCCAGTACTTC
CASSLTSGTSGGTQYF
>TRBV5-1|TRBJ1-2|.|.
TGCGCCAGCAGCCCACGGGCAGGGGATCCCTATGGCTACACCTTC
CASSPRAGDPYGYTF
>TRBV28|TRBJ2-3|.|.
TGTGCCAGCATCGGAGGGAGGAGGGATACGCAGTATTTT
CASIGGRRDTQYF
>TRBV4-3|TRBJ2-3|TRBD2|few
TGCGCCAGCAGCCAAGACTGGGGAGGGGCCGAGAGTTTCACAGATACGCAGTATTTT
CASSQDWGGAESFTDTQYF
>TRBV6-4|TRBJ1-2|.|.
TGTGCCAGCCAACCTCAGGCGAGACCCAACTATGGCTACACCTTC
CASQPQARPNYGYTF
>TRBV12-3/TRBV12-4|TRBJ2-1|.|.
TGTGCCAGCGCGTTGGGTGGCCGAGTTTTCTACAATGAGCAGTTCTTC
CASALGGRVFYNEQFF
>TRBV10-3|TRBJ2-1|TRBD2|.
TGTGCCATCAGTGAGTCGGGCAGCGGGAGCCTCAATGAGCAGTTCTTC
CAISESGSGSLNEQFF